This T cell receptor beta chain comes out of a study of CD8 T cells in Susac syndrome (dated by TCRdb to the late 2010s). Background for the entire study: Of the Susac syndrome patients who were sequenced, six had clinically active disease and roughly eight were in clinical remission. At blood withdrawal, Susac syndrome patients were therapy-naive, treated with corticosteroids (with IVIg additionally given to some), or treated with IVIg alone. The study used repertoire sequencing to test whether antigen drove CD8+ T cell activation and differentiation in Susac syndrome. The clonality of the CD8+ T cell repertoire was compared across about 12 healthy donors, some 14 Susac syndrome patients and under 18 multiple sclerosis patients.

Peripheral blood CD8+ and CD4+ T cells from healthy donors, Susac syndrome patients and multiple sclerosis patients were profiled using high-throughput TCR beta sequencing. The Susac syndrome patients fulfilled recently defined diagnostic criteria for either definite or probable disease. CD8+ TEMRA cells were enriched by FACS, while bulk CD8+ and CD4+ T cells were purified by magnetic negative isolation. Blood was drawn into EDTA tubes, processed within 24 hours, and PBMCs were isolated by density gradient centrifugation. PBMCs intended for TCR sequencing were cryopreserved in liquid nitrogen and were subsequently thawed in a 37 degrees C water bath. A purity of at least 90% was achieved for sorted or isolated CD4+, CD8+ and CD8+ TEMRA cells. RNA was extracted using the RNeasy kit, and roughly 0.5 to 1 microgram was reverse transcribed with random hexamers. The immunoSEQ multiplex PCR assay, covering 54 Vbeta and 13 Jbeta segments, was used to amplify TCR beta CDR3 regions. PCR amplification bias was corrected by using a synthetic template baseline for primer optimization and computational correction. As for the original processing: Reads were assigned to V, D and J genes according to IMGT and analyzed in immunoSEQ Analyzer, with only productive sequences retained. Clonality was calculated as one minus the Shannon entropy normalized by log2 of the number of productive unique sequences. For each patient and control, public and private clones were evaluated within the 100 most prevalent clones. A clone was defined as Susac-specific if it was absent from the healthy and MS cohorts, from more than 850 published viral clones and from other ImmuneACCESS disease sequences. TCRdb passed the public sequencing reads through fastp at Q25 and MiXCR, retaining productive beta sequences. For every CDR3 protein sequence, its rows merge into one entry that carries the most common genes and DNA. Here the V and J calls rest on TCRdb's processing, not on the authors' analysis. The sample includes 85,000 to 120,000 distinct CDR3 sequences, with 94% observed a single time. Over 0.4% of the sample comes from the top ten.

Results the study describes overall, beyond this receptor: Susac syndrome CD8+ repertoires showed clonal expansion, highest in CD8+ TEMRA cells and greater in clinically active than remitting patients. The study acknowledged that relatively few individuals were included in the TCR sequencing and HLA analysis. In the total CD8+ and CD8+ TEMRA repertoires, more than 15 and five Susac-specific public clones, respectively, were identified.

From the germline V gene (reference sequence), CDR1 is SEHNR and CDR2 is FQNEAQ. V sheds 5 bases and J sheds 5 bases, leaving 12 bases between their ends. The CDR3 spans 13 residues, from the cysteine through the phenylalanine. The retained sequence is limited to the CDR3, 39 bases, with the frame set at the first base. A note on this clonotype: Its antigen remains unidentified. No much larger clone exists at a distance of one base, and base qualities are not known.

The source is a human donor with Susac syndrome. Recombination joined TRBV7-9 with TRBJ1-1, with the D gene not confidently named. Sequencing input: CD8+ T cells from PBMCs. The sequence in DNA is TGTGCCAGCAGCCCCCCCCGGGAAACTGAAGCTTTCTTT. The resulting protein is CASSPPRETEAFF.